Below, 7 T cell receptor beta chains from the same sample are listed, as sequenced in a study of blood T cell repertoires in COVID-19. The data were produced by immunoSEQ multiplex PCR, yet TCRdb's version contains in-frame clones alone and is incomplete. The sample lists about 300,000 clones, about 91% occurring once. Sequencing was carried out using peripheral blood. These receptors were obtained from a woman aged 25 to 39 who had recovered from COVID-19.

The CDR3 DNA sequence: TGTGCCAGCACCTGGGGAGGGGGGGCCACAGATACGCAGTATTTT. Translated, it gives CASTWGGGATDTQYF. The rearrangement links TRBV5-6 to TRBJ2-3, with a tentative D call TRBD2 (7 bases). From germline, CDR1 is SGHDT and CDR2 YYEEEE. Deletions cut 6 bases from V and 2 bases from J, with 16 bases between. CDR3 length: 15 residues.

The gene calls are TRBV13 and TRBJ1-1; TRBD1 aligns across 10 bases. Germline V lookup: CDR1 PRHDT, CDR2 FYEKMQ (reference sequence). Germline trimming cut 4 bases from V and 4 bases from J; bases unmatched to any gene: 6. The CDR3 is 15 residues long. Written as DNA, the CDR3 is TGTGCCAGCAGCTGGGGACAGGGGATCAGCACTGAAGCTTTCTTT. This encodes CASSWGQGISTEAFF.

V and J are TRBV3-1 (or the pseudogene TRBV3-2) and TRBJ2-1; 7 bases are shared with TRBD2. Looked up from germline, CDR1 is LGHDT and CDR2 is YNNKEL (reference sequence). This CDR3 region has 12 residues. After removal of 1 base from V and 10 bases from J, the junction contained 1 base not matched to a gene. CDR3 sequence: CASSQVGGEQFF. The CDR3 coding sequence is TGTGCCAGCAGCCAAGTGGGGGGGGAGCAGTTCTTC.

Only one count was recorded for this clone. CDR3 nucleotides: TGTGCCAGCAGCCGACAGGTTGGGGATACGCAGTATTTT. Its protein is CASSRQVGDTQYF. This sequence joins TRBV12-3 or TRBV12-4 and TRBJ2-3, with D possibly matching TRBD1 (6 bases). The CDR3 runs 13 residues. The V gene lost 6 bases and the J gene lost 6 bases, with 13 bases spanning the gap.

The rearrangement links TRBV5-5 to TRBJ1-4; D is ambiguous. V was trimmed by 1 base and J by 0 bases, leaving 10 bases between them. From germline, CDR1 is SGHKS and CDR2 YYEKEE (reference sequence). The CDR3 length is 16 residues. The CDR3: CASSLSPVATNEKLFF. CDR3 nucleotide sequence: TGTGCCAGCAGCTTGAGCCCCGTGGCAACTAATGAAAAACTGTTTTTT.

This chain uses TRBV28 with TRBJ1-6, with TRBD1 matching 10 bases. Per germline, CDR1 MDHEN and CDR2 SYDVKM. V dropped 4 bases and J dropped 9; count of bases not matched to a gene: 6. This CDR3 is built from 15 residues. In DNA, the CDR3 is TGTGCCAGCAGTTGGGGACAGGGGTTGGGTTCACCCCTCCACTTT. Its protein product is CASSWGQGLGSPLHF.

The genes are TRBV19 and TRBJ2-5; 10 nucleotides agree with TRBD1. Germline V gene lookup returns CDR1 LNHDA and CDR2 SQIVND (reference sequence). V shed 10 bases, J shed 4 bases, and the junction held 12 bases outside the gene matches. CDR3 size: 15 residues. For the CDR3, the DNA is TGTGCCACCTCGGACAGGGGGACTTTCGGAGAGACCCAGTACTTC. It encodes CATSDRGTFGETQYF.